These 26 T cell receptor beta chains were all obtained from the same sample, sequenced in a study of blood T cell repertoires in COVID-19. Generated by immunoSEQ multiplex PCR, the TCRdb table keeps only in-frame clones and is missing some. This table holds a few hundred thousand clones, 70% to 90% found once. Sequencing input: peripheral blood. The receptors were gathered from a woman aged 50 to 60 with COVID-19, enrolled during active disease.

The rearrangement joins TRBV5-4 to TRBJ2-5; D is perhaps TRBD2 (5 bases). This CDR3 is built from 15 residues. The V end was cut by 4 bases, the J end by 2 bases, with 15 bases between. Germline values: CDR1 SGHNT, CDR2 YYREEE (reference sequence). The DNA of the CDR3 is TGTGCCAGCAGCCCCTCGAGCGGTAATCAAGAGACCCAGTACTTC. Protein: CASSPSSGNQETQYF.

The chain employs TRBV6-5 and TRBJ1-4; D is perhaps TRBD1 (5 bases). The V end lost 5 bases, the J end lost 2 bases, and 9 bases lay between the germline ends. There are 14 residues in the CDR3. Germline lookup yields CDR1 MNHEY and CDR2 SVGAGI. CDR3 loop: CASSPTDTNEKLFF. Here the CDR3 DNA reads TGTGCCAGCAGTCCGACAGATACTAATGAAAAACTGTTTTTT.

This clone was observed a handful of times. The chain joins TRBV6-5 to TRBJ2-7; 7 nucleotides line up with TRBD2. After removal of 6 bases from V and 2 bases from J, the junction contained 7 bases not matched to a gene. The CDR3 spans 14 residues. Germline CDR1 MNHEY, CDR2 SVGAGI. The CDR3 DNA follows: TGTGCCAGCAGCTCCCCCCGGGGGGCCTACGAGCAGTACTTC. Its protein product is CASSSPRGAYEQYF.

The rearrangement joins TRBV7-6 to TRBJ1-1; 7 nucleotides agree with TRBD1. The CDR3 has 15 amino acids. V was pared by 4 bases and J by 4 bases, with 9 bases of the junction left unmatched. Germline CDR1 and CDR2: SGHVS and FNYEAQ. The CDR3 nucleotides read TGTGCCAGCAGCTACAGGGACAGTTGGGGCACTGAAGCTTTCTTT. Protein: CASSYRDSWGTEAFF.

The genes are TRBV9 and TRBJ1-3, with 9 bases that match TRBD1. The CDR3 is made up of 15 amino acids. The V segment lost 2 bases and the J segment 5 bases; nucleotides outside the gene matches: 5. Germline assignment: CDR1 SGDLS and CDR2 YYNGEE. The CDR3 sequence is CASSVQGQGRNTIYF. Here the CDR3 DNA reads TGTGCCAGCAGCGTGCAAGGACAGGGGAGAAACACCATATATTTT.

The CDR3 DNA sequence: TGCGCCAGCAGCCAAGATATAGGGGCTTGGAAAAACATTCAGTACTTC. Protein sequence: CASSQDIGAWKNIQYF. This chain links TRBV4-3 with TRBJ2-4, with D perhaps TRBD1 (5 bases). CDR3 length: 16 amino acids. Trimming removed 0 bases at V and 4 bases at J, with 13 bases between. Germline assignment: CDR1 LGHNA and CDR2 YSLEER.

V usage is TRBV30 and J usage is TRBJ1-4; maybe TRBD1 (6 bases). V lost 4 bases and J 5 bases, leaving 14 bases between the germline ends. The CDR3 sequence is 14 residues long. CDR1 and CDR2 (germline): GTSNPN, SVGIG (reference sequence). The CDR3 here is CAWNPIGTNEKLFF. In nucleotides, the CDR3 is TGTGCCTGGAACCCTATCGGGACAAATGAAAAACTGTTTTTT. Combining the CDR3 with reference TRBV30 and TRBJ1-4 gives the whole variable domain SQTIHQWPATLVQPVGSPLSLECTVEGTSNPNLYWYRQAAGRGLQLLFYSVGIGQISSEVPQNLSASRPQDRQFILSSKKLLLSDSGFYLCAWNPIGTNEKLFFGSGTQLSVL.

The chain uses TRBV9 and TRBJ1-2; the D is unclear. In germline, CDR1 is SGDLS, CDR2 YYNGEE. V shed 1 base and J shed 9 bases, with 7 bases lying between them. This CDR3 has 11 amino acids. The CDR3, as DNA: TGTGCCAGCAGCGTACGGAGGAGCTACACCTTC. This sequence encodes CASSVRRSYTF.

The J gene is TRBJ2-3, the V gene TRBV7-7; D remains unclear. Germline values: CDR1 SSHAT, CDR2 FNYEAQ (reference sequence). The CDR3 has 15 amino acids. V was shortened by 0 bases and J by 2 bases, with 9 bases between the two germline ends. The CDR3 loop is CASSLAASFTDTQYF. CDR3 sequence (DNA): TGTGCCAGCAGCTTAGCGGCTTCCTTCACAGATACGCAGTATTTT.

The chain combines TRBV13 with TRBJ2-2; D perhaps matches TRBD2 (6 bases). CDR1 and CDR2 (germline): PRHDT, FYEKMQ (reference sequence). The CDR3 has 17 residues. V was pared by 7 bases and J by 6 bases, with 24 bases between. The CDR3, as DNA: TGTGCCAGCACTCTTGGGCTAGCGTCCCCCACCGCCGGGGAGCTGTTTTTT. The encoded protein is CASTLGLASPTAGELFF.

V usage is TRBV14 and J usage is TRBJ2-7, with D uncertain. V was shortened by 3 bases and J by 6 bases, with 15 bases between the two germline ends. This CDR3 contains 14 residues. Looked up from germline, CDR1 is SGHDN and CDR2 is FVKESK. The DNA of the CDR3 is TGTGCCAGCAGCCACCCAAACCGGTTTTCCGAGCAGTACTTC. This gives the protein CASSHPNRFSEQYF.

The V call is TRBV7-8, the J call TRBJ1-2, with 11 bases fitting TRBD1. The J segment lost 7 bases and the V segment lost 5 bases, leaving 9 bases of the junction unmatched. Germline V gene data show CDR1 as SGHVS and CDR2 as FQNEAQ. CDR3 length: 15 residues. The DNA of the CDR3 is TGTGCCAGCAGCCCCGGACAGGGGGCTCAGTTTGGCTACACCTTC. Translation gives CASSPGQGAQFGYTF.

V gene TRBV6-1 combines with J gene TRBJ1-5; the D is unclear. This CDR3 contains 16 residues. Germline CDR1 MNHNS, CDR2 SASEGT. Trimming cost V 2 bases and J 0 bases, with 11 bases left between them. Written as DNA, the CDR3 is TGTGCCAGCAGTGAACGAGGCAGTTATAGCAATCAGCCCCAGCATTTT. The encoded protein is CASSERGSYSNQPQHF.

The J gene is TRBJ1-5, the V gene TRBV11-2; 8 bases line up with TRBD1. CDR1 is SGHAT and CDR2 is FQNNGV in the germline V gene. The trim removed 5 bases at V and 0 bases at J, leaving 9 bases unmatched. CDR3 length: 17 residues. The CDR3 here is CASSPRTGRGSNQPQHF. Written as DNA, the CDR3 is TGTGCCAGCAGCCCACGGACAGGGCGAGGTAGCAATCAGCCCCAGCATTTT. Drawing the rest from reference TRBV11-2 and TRBJ1-5, the complete variable domain is EAGVAQSPRYKIIEKRQSVAFWCNPISGHATLYWYQQILGQGPKLLIQFQNNGVVDDSQLPKDRFSAERLKGVDSTLKIQPAKLEDSAVYLCASSPRTGRGSNQPQHFGDGTRLSIL.

The CDR3 protein is CASSGGQYSYEQYF. The CDR3 coding sequence is TGTGCCAGCAGCGGGGGACAGTACTCCTACGAGCAGTACTTC. This chain uses TRBV5-6 with TRBJ2-7; 7 bases agree with TRBD1. The germline V gene has CDR1 SGHDT and CDR2 YYEEEE. The CDR3 extends over 14 amino acids. Trimming took 4 bases from V and 0 from J; bases not matched to a gene: 4.

The V and J genes are TRBV19 and TRBJ2-2, with TRBD2 identical over 13 bases. Germline CDR1 LNHDA, CDR2 SQIVND (reference sequence). CDR3 length: 16 residues. The ends lost 7 bases at V and 5 bases at J; junction bases unmatched: 7. CDR3 region: CASKLAGGPGTGELFF. CDR3 coding DNA: TGTGCCAGTAAACTAGCGGGAGGGCCGGGGACCGGGGAGCTGTTTTTT.

This clone appeared a few times. The chain links TRBV6-1 to TRBJ1-1, with D maybe TRBD1 (6 bases). The V and J ends lost 4 bases and 4 bases respectively, with 19 bases between them. CDR3 size: 16 residues. The germline gives CDR1 MNHNS, CDR2 SASEGT. The DNA of the CDR3 is TGTGCCAGCAGTGGGACTGGGACAAAGGGTGGCACTGAAGCTTTCTTT. Translating it yields CASSGTGTKGGTEAFF.

The genes are TRBV6-2 or TRBV6-3 and TRBJ2-1; D possibly corresponds to TRBD1 (5 bases). V dropped 2 bases and J dropped 7 bases, with 12 bases sitting between them. The CDR3 contains 14 residues. Germline V gene data show CDR1 as MNHEY and CDR2 as SVGEGT. The CDR3 here is CASSYDPQGNEQFF. The DNA for the CDR3 is TGTGCCAGCAGTTACGATCCCCAGGGTAATGAGCAGTTCTTC.

This sequence joins TRBV19 and TRBJ2-7; 8 nucleotides agree with TRBD1. The V and J ends lost 8 bases and 2 bases, in that order; junction bases with no gene match: 5. The germline gives CDR1 LNHDA, CDR2 SQIVND (reference sequence). The CDR3 totals 13 residues. The DNA of the CDR3 is TGTGCCAGTTCGTGGACAGGGACCTACGAGCAGTACTTC. Translation gives CASSWTGTYEQYF.

This clone was seen only a few times. V is TRBV4-2 and J is TRBJ1-3; D is uncertain. The germline gives CDR1 LGHNA, CDR2 YNFKEQ. V was shortened by 5 bases and J by 0 bases, with 11 bases between the two germline ends. This CDR3 contains 15 residues. This CDR3 reads CASSTTQNSGNTIYF. In DNA, the CDR3 is TGTGCCAGCAGCACCACACAGAACTCTGGAAACACCATATATTTT.

The V call is TRBV5-5, the J call TRBJ2-7; D possibly corresponds to TRBD1 (6 bases). This CDR3 region has 15 residues. The V and J ends lost 0 bases and 1 base respectively, with 11 bases between them. Per germline, CDR1 SGHKS and CDR2 YYEKEE (reference sequence). The CDR3 nucleotides read TGTGCCAGCAGCTTGGCCTTGGACAGTTCCTACGAGCAGTACTTC. Amino acid sequence: CASSLALDSSYEQYF.

The chain joins TRBV5-1 to TRBJ1-1, with a possible D match to TRBD1 (5 bases). The CDR3 contains 15 residues. Trimming removed 0 bases from V and 0 bases from J, with 9 bases in between. CDR1 is SGHRS and CDR2 is YFSETQ in the germline V gene. CDR3 nucleotide sequence: TGCGCCAGCAGCTTGGCGTGGGGGGTGAACACTGAAGCTTTCTTT. Amino acids: CASSLAWGVNTEAFF.

The J gene is TRBJ1-2, the V gene TRBV5-8; 7 nucleotides agree with TRBD1. The CDR3 is made up of 14 amino acids. The ends lost 4 bases at V and 6 bases at J; junction bases unmatched: 9. The germline V gene has CDR1 SGHTS and CDR2 YDEGEE. The CDR3 region is CASSRARGRDGYTF. The CDR3 DNA sequence: TGTGCCAGCAGCCGGGCGAGGGGGCGAGATGGCTACACCTTC.

This clone was recorded only once. This sequence joins TRBV21-1 and TRBJ1-4; TRBD1 was called by the table and not checked on the DNA. TRBV21-1 corresponds to a pseudogene. CDR3 length: 12 amino acids. This CDR3 is CASSRELRDTLF. The DNA for the CDR3 is TGTGCCAGCAGCAGGGAACTCCGGGACACCTTATTT.

The rearrangement joins TRBV18 to TRBJ1-1, with D hard to call. Germline V lookup: CDR1 KGHSH, CDR2 LQKENI. CDR3 length: 15 residues. The V end lost 3 bases, the J end lost 3 bases, and 14 bases lay between the germline ends. The CDR3 nucleotides read TGTGCCAGCTCACCGAGCGGGAATGTAGACACTGAAGCTTTCTTT. Translating gives CASSPSGNVDTEAFF.

The chain links TRBV19 to TRBJ2-1; 11 bases line up with TRBD2. This CDR3 has 14 amino acids. V shed 4 bases and J 15 bases; nucleotides not matched to a gene: 11. The germline V gene encodes CDR1 LNHDA and CDR2 SQIVND (reference sequence). The CDR3 DNA reads TGTGCCAGTAGTAACCCAAACCCGGGACTAGCGGTGTTCTTC. Translating it yields CASSNPNPGLAVFF.